This TCR beta chain was captured by sequencing in a study of long-term antiretroviral therapy in people with HIV. Overall study context: The earliest specimens came about a decade ahead of the 2015 immediate-ART recommendation. Findings and caveats of the study: Information on adherence to ART, viral resistance or therapy changes was unavailable.

Germline V gene lookup returns CDR1 MNHNS and CDR2 SASEGT. The ends were cut back, 5 bases at V and 4 bases at J, with 11 bases in the middle. This CDR3 comprises 13 residues. Post-ART PBMC samples numbered at least two per donor, and pre-ART ones at least one. Samples were assayed with immunoSEQ v3.0 at survey level. Using immunoSEQ multiplex PCR, the repertoire was profiled, and TCRdb retains in-frame clones only, with some absent. In the table there are tens of thousands of clones, about 79% of which are singletons. The sample holds a few counts of this clone. Its cognate antigen is unknown. The chain combines TRBV6-1 with TRBJ1-2; D unclear. This receptor was obtained from a man younger than 30 with HIV. The specimen comprised unsorted PBMCs, sampled 0.1 years before starting antiretroviral therapy. CDR3 residues: CASSTSEGYGYTF. Written as DNA, the CDR3 is TGTGCCAGCAGTACCTCAGAAGGCTATGGCTACACCTTC.